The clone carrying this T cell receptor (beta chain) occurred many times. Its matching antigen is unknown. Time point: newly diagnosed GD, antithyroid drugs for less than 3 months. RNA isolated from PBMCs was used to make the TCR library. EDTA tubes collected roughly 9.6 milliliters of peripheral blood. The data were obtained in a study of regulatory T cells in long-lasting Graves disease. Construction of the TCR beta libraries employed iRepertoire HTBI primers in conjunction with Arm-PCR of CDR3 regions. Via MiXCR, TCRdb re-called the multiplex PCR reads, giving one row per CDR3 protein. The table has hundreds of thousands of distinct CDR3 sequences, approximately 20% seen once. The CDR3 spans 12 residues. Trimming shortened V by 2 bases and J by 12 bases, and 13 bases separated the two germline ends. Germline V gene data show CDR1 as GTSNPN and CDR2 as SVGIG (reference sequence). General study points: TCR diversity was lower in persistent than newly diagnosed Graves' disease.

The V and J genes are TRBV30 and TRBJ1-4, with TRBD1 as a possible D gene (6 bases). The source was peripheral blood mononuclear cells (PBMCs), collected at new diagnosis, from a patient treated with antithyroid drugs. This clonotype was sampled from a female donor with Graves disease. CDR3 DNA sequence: TGTGCCTGGAGTCGGACAGTTCCTGAACTGTTTTTT. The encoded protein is CAWSRTVPELFF.